This T cell receptor beta chain was found in a study of vaccination and CD4 T cells after COVID-19. Researchers used the Oncomine TCR Beta short-read assay to sequence DNA from cultured CD4+ T cells. Someone extracted genomic DNA from cultured CD4+ T cells. MiXCR, applied by TCRdb to the PCR reads, yields one record per CDR3 protein. Of about 18,000 distinct CDR3 sequences in the sample, around three quarters were seen once. Treatment defined: 10-day PBMC culture with coronavirus spike peptide pools or control peptides (ViraFEST assay). Trimming left V 8 bases short and J 4 bases short, with 17 bases between. CDR3 length: 14 amino acids. Germline loops: CDR1 ENHRY, CDR2 SYGVKD. Concerning this clonotype: The antigen remains undetermined.

The chain joins TRBV10-3 to TRBJ1-2; maybe TRBD1 (5 bases). The sample was CD4+ T cells from blood, cultured in vitro. The receptor's source is a human donor who had recovered from COVID-19. The CDR3 spells CAISGYDSPYGYTF. The CDR3 DNA reads as TGTGCCATCTCCGGGTATGACAGCCCCTATGGCTACACCTTC.